A selection of T cell receptor beta chains follows, all from one sample in a study of shared clonotypes between healthy human individuals. Profiled with immunoSEQ multiplex PCR; TCRdb holds only in-frame clones, not every one. The profile covers millions of clones, with around 94% appearing a single time and over 0.12% taken by the ten largest. The specimen was naive CD4+ T cells sorted from blood. These receptor sequences come from a man aged 18-30 years in good health. CDR3s leave out the opening cysteine and the closing phenylalanine or tryptophan. Each record gives: V gene, CDR3 protein.

v_gene: TRBV5-6
CDR3aa: ASSLKNRGYGYT

v_gene: TRBV29-1
CDR3aa: SVVGPQETQY

v_gene: TRBV11-2
CDR3aa: ASSRSYANYGYT

v_gene: TRBV25-1
CDR3aa: ASSEWEGAAEGAF

v_gene: TRBV4-3
CDR3aa: ASSQGWGSGYSTDTQY

v_gene: TRBV11-2
CDR3aa: ASSRGLASYNEQF

v_gene: TRBV9
CDR3aa: ASSVGQGLKGIYGYT

v_gene: TRBV18
CDR3aa: ASSPRTSGRRGGELF

v_gene: TRBV7-9
CDR3aa: ASSLSVREQY

v_gene: TRBV2
CDR3aa: ASSESGFNEKLF

v_gene: TRBV30
CDR3aa: ASRDKNYEQY

v_gene: TRBV19
CDR3aa: ASTPGTGGNQPQH

v_gene: TRBV15
CDR3aa: ATSSLQGGQPQH

v_gene: TRBV7-9
CDR3aa: ASSLEGASTDTQY

v_gene: TRBV6-1
CDR3aa: ASSAGTGVNEKLF

v_gene: TRBV7-6
CDR3aa: ASSLVKFETQY

v_gene: TRBV19
CDR3aa: ASSTSEGGFQPQH

v_gene: TRBV5-1
CDR3aa: ASSLEPGGSDTEAF

v_gene: TRBV7-2
CDR3aa: ASSLDRLGGGRYNEQF

v_gene: TRBV7-9
CDR3aa: ASRERGDGSGNTIY

v_gene: TRBV4-1
CDR3aa: ASSSGTGGYEQY

v_gene: TRBV12-5
CDR3aa: ASGPGQGSYEQY

v_gene: TRBV4-3
CDR3aa: ASSQGGGGDTEAF

v_gene: TRBV19
CDR3aa: ASSITAENTIY

v_gene: TRBV2
CDR3aa: ASSAVSSQTLYGYT

v_gene: TRBV11-3
CDR3aa: ASSAGVSEAF

v_gene: TRBV30
CDR3aa: AWSGNRGQDYGYT

v_gene: TRBV7-2
CDR3aa: ASSLVINSPLH

v_gene: TRBV11-2
CDR3aa: ASSQGGRQPQH

v_gene: TRBV6-6
CDR3aa: ASSYTGGGYNEQF

v_gene: TRBV4-1
CDR3aa: ASSQGGSSYNSPLH

v_gene: TRBV28
CDR3aa: ASSLQGGQPQH

v_gene: TRBV2
CDR3aa: ASSETQGKSEKLF

v_gene: TRBV6-1
CDR3aa: ASRGQGSWKAF

v_gene: TRBV4-3
CDR3aa: ASSQAGVGANVLT

v_gene: TRBV2
CDR3aa: ASSQTWDPTKQF